This T cell receptor (beta chain) was observed in a study of CD8+ T cells in alopecia areata. With respect to this clone: Its antigen is currently unknown.

CDR3 length: 13 residues. V shed 8 bases and J shed 1 base, with 11 bases lying between them. The germline CDR1 and CDR2 sequences are MNHNY and SVGAGI (reference sequence). Treatment denoted: oral pan-JAK inhibitor, 5-10 mg twice daily. General study points: Treatment with tofacitinib significantly lowered scalp clonality and reduced expanded CD8+ clones among the top 100. Lesional scalp exceeded normal scalp in clonality, especially in alopecia totalis/universalis.

Investigators isolated RNA and reverse transcribed it into cDNA to act as the sequencing template. Sequenced by immunoSEQ multiplex PCR; TCRdb stores in-frame clones only, minus some. The data contain roughly 250,000 clones, 60% of them seen just once; the ten biggest clones take up 0.75% to 0.95%. The material sequenced was CD4+ T cells sorted from blood, taken between weeks 51 and 52, from a patient treated with tofacitinib. V is TRBV6-6 and J is TRBJ1-1; D gene unclear. The origin of this receptor is a human donor with alopecia areata. The DNA of the CDR3 is TGTGCCAGCGACGGACCGACGAACACTGAAGCTTTCTTT. Protein product: CASDGPTNTEAFF.